These 12 T cell receptor beta chains were all obtained from the same sample, sequenced in a study of cytomegalovirus exposure and HLA in healthy donors. It was with 60 Vbeta and 13 Jbeta primers that the PCR ran. Measured with immunoSEQ multiplex PCR; TCRdb has only the in-frame clones, and not every one. The sample holds about 160,000 clones, around 76% seen once. Sequenced: PBMCs. The source is a man aged 35-49 years in good health and CMV-seropositive.

This chain uses TRBV14 with TRBJ2-7, with D tentatively TRBD1 (6 bases). Trimming removed 1 base at V and 8 bases at J, with 15 bases between. CDR3 length: 14 residues. Germline V lookup: CDR1 SGHDN, CDR2 FVKESK. In nucleotides, the CDR3 is TGTGCCAGCAGCCAAGTTGTCCCGACAGGCAAGCAGTACTTC. Translated, it gives CASSQVVPTGKQYF.

The CDR3 sequence is CASSLQGSANTGELFF. CDR3 nucleotide sequence: TGCGCCAGCAGCTTACAGGGGTCTGCGAACACCGGGGAGCTGTTTTTT. The chain recombines TRBV5-1 with TRBJ2-2; 7 bases align to TRBD1. CDR1 is SGHRS, CDR2 YFSETQ, per germline. The junction had 4 bases not matched to a gene; V was cut back by 2 bases and J by 0 bases. The CDR3 has 16 residues.

The V call is TRBV11-3, the J call TRBJ2-1; 11 bases are a match to TRBD1. Germline CDR1 is SGHNT and CDR2 is YENEEA. After removal of 2 bases from V and 6 bases from J, the junction contained 12 bases not matched to a gene. This CDR3 region has 18 residues. In nucleotides, the CDR3 is TGTGCCAGCAGCTTATCCGGGTTTTCGGGACAGGGGGGCAATGAGCAGTTCTTC. Its translation is CASSLSGFSGQGGNEQFF.

This clone has more than one count but fewer than ten. V gene TRBV2 combines with J gene TRBJ2-3, with a tentative D call TRBD2 (6 bases). CDR1 is SNHLY and CDR2 is FYNNEI in the germline V gene. V dropped 2 bases and J dropped 6 bases, with 12 bases sitting between them. This CDR3 spans 14 amino acids. CDR3 region: CASSESGGSDTQYF. CDR3 DNA: TGTGCCAGCAGTGAAAGTGGGGGGTCCGATACGCAGTATTTT.

The rearrangement uses TRBV6-1 and TRBJ1-3, with D unresolved. The germline gives CDR1 MNHNS, CDR2 SASEGT. The CDR3 contains 16 residues. V shed 4 bases and J shed 4 bases, with 17 bases lying between them. This chain's CDR3 is CASSALRRESGNTIYF. The CDR3 DNA follows: TGTGCCAGCAGTGCCCTGAGGAGGGAGTCAGGAAACACCATATATTTT.

This clone was seen a few times. CDR3 region: CASSTSDRGSDEQYF. The CDR3 DNA reads TGTGCCAGTAGTACCAGTGACAGGGGGAGCGACGAGCAGTACTTC. V usage is TRBV19 and J usage is TRBJ2-7, with 9 bases aligning to TRBD1. The CDR3 totals 15 residues. The J segment lost 5 bases and the V segment lost 4 bases, leaving 9 bases of the junction unmatched. Looked up from germline, CDR1 is LNHDA and CDR2 is SQIVND (reference sequence). The complete variable domain, with remaining parts taken from reference TRBV19 and TRBJ2-7, reads DGGITQSPKYLFRKEGQNVTLSCEQNLNHDAMYWYRQDPGQGLRLIYYSQIVNDFQKGDIAEGYSVSREKKESFPLTVTSAQKNPTAFYLCASSTSDRGSDEQYFGPGTRLTVT.

CDR3 in amino acids: CASSPSGTANSPLHF. The CDR3 DNA is TGTGCCAGCTCACCAAGTGGGACAGCCAATTCACCCCTCCACTTT. The chain is built from TRBV18 and TRBJ1-6, with TRBD1 matching 7 bases. Germline lookup yields CDR1 KGHSH and CDR2 LQKENI. The CDR3 has 15 amino acids. The trim removed 2 bases at V and 7 bases at J, leaving 5 bases unmatched.

The chain is built from TRBV27 and TRBJ1-4; D is unresolved. From germline, CDR1 is MNHEY and CDR2 SMNVEV (reference sequence). The CDR3 runs to 15 residues. The ends were cut back, 2 bases at V and 0 bases at J, with 7 bases in the middle. CDR3 in amino acids: CASSLQAATNEKLFF. The CDR3 DNA follows: TGTGCCAGCAGTTTACAGGCTGCAACTAATGAAAAACTGTTTTTT.

The V gene is TRBV19, the J gene TRBJ2-5, with 15 positions matching TRBD2. The germline V gene has CDR1 LNHDA and CDR2 SQIVND (reference sequence). This CDR3 has 20 amino acids. Germline trimming cut 3 bases from V and 0 bases from J; bases unmatched to any gene: 11. In DNA, the CDR3 is TGTGCCAGTAGTATCCGATCCGGGACTAGCGGGGGGTCGTACCAAGAGACCCAGTACTTC. It is translated as CASSIRSGTSGGSYQETQYF.

The chain combines TRBV28 with TRBJ1-3; D gene unclear. From germline, CDR1 is MDHEN and CDR2 SYDVKM. The CDR3 runs 13 residues. The germline V and J ends were trimmed by 8 bases and 3 bases, with 11 bases remaining between them. CDR3: CASQADFGNTIYF. CDR3 nucleotides: TGTGCCAGCCAAGCGGACTTTGGAAACACCATATATTTT.

The V call is TRBV2, the J call TRBJ1-1, with D maybe TRBD1 (5 bases). Trimming shortened V by 3 bases and J by 7 bases, and 15 bases separated the two germline ends. This CDR3 has 14 residues. Germline V CDR1 and CDR2: SNHLY, FYNNEI. CDR3 protein: CASSEPAGSGEAFF. In DNA form, the CDR3 reads TGTGCCAGCAGTGAGCCCGCAGGGTCCGGTGAAGCTTTCTTT.

The chain recombines TRBV5-4 with TRBJ2-5; D ambiguous. Trimming took 2 bases from V and 1 from J, leaving 6 bases between them. This CDR3 is 13 amino acids long. Per the germline V gene, CDR1 is SGHNT and CDR2 is YYREEE (reference sequence). The CDR3 here is CASSFFGQETQYF. CDR3 nucleotide sequence: TGTGCCAGCAGCTTCTTCGGCCAAGAGACCCAGTACTTC.